This paragraph covers one TCR beta chain sequence. Its specificity is not known. Method: immunoSEQ multiplex PCR; TCRdb's copy keeps in-frame clones and lacks some. Counted here are some 96,000 clones, around 93% occurring once; the ten biggest clones make up about 2%. The sample's time point: cycle 4 day 1 (C4D1), after 6 weeks of nivolumab. Relapse was seen in all patients after autologous stem cell transplantation, and brentuximab vedotin exposure was variable. The sample belongs to a study of PD-1 blockade in classical Hodgkin lymphoma. Whole-study results and caveats: By C4D1, diversity of CD4+ TCRs had risen significantly, whereas that of CD8+ TCRs had not. Lower baseline TCR diversity marked trial partial responders and progressors.

The receptor was derived from a human donor with classical Hodgkin lymphoma. The specimen was peripheral blood mononuclear cells (PBMCs), collected before the fourth cycle of nivolumab.

CDR3: CAWSRGLAALSSYEQYF. In DNA form, the CDR3 reads TGTGCCTGGAGTAGGGGACTAGCGGCTCTAAGCTCCTACGAGCAGTACTTC. The genes are TRBV30 and TRBJ2-7; TRBD2 matches at 11 bases. CDR1 is GTSNPN, CDR2 SVGIG, per germline (reference sequence). The junction had 9 bases not matched to a gene; V was cut back by 2 bases and J by 0 bases. The CDR3 sequence is 17 residues long.